The source of this T cell receptor (beta chain) is a study of shared clonotypes between healthy human individuals. This CDR3 contains 12 residues. Per germline, CDR1 LGHNT and CDR2 FRNRAP. V was clipped by 6 bases and J by 5 bases, with 7 bases between them. A CD45RA+ naive subset and a CD45RA-negative memory subset were split from CD4+ cells. TCRdb's table, derived via immunoSEQ multiplex PCR, lists solely in-frame clones and lacks some. Of some 1.5 million clones in the sample, roughly 96% are singletons; the top ten hold approximately 1%. This chain connects TRBV12-5 to TRBJ2-2, with no clear D. Sequences were obtained from naive CD4+ T cells sorted from blood. This sample's subset: CD45RA+ positively selected. The origin of this receptor is a man aged 30-40 years in good health. CDR3 DNA: TGTGCTAGTGGCCTCATAACCGGGGAGCTGTTTTTT. As protein: CASGLITGELFF.